This TCR beta chain came from a study of blood T cells in healthy people across ages. A J-beta primer mix and a sample-barcoded 5' primer were used in a second PCR of about 7 to 12 cycles. Tags on each cDNA molecule came from a template-switch adaptor with 12 random nucleotides. MiXCR, run by TCRdb on the 5' RACE reads, gives a single entry per CDR3 protein. The sample holds about 1.4 million distinct CDR3 sequences, 45% to 70% seen once. Staff drew about 10 milliliters of peripheral blood from each donor. This clonotype was seen a few times. Germline V gene lookup returns CDR1 KGHSH and CDR2 LQKENI. The length of the CDR3 is 11 residues. V was shortened by 3 bases and J by 4 bases, with 4 bases between the two germline ends.

The V and J genes are TRBV18 and TRBJ2-7; no definite D call. Sequenced: blood. The clonotype was recovered from a man aged 18 to 35 in good health. The CDR3 spells CASSPEYEQYF. CDR3 sequence (DNA): TGTGCCAGCTCACCGGAGTACGAGCAGTACTTC.